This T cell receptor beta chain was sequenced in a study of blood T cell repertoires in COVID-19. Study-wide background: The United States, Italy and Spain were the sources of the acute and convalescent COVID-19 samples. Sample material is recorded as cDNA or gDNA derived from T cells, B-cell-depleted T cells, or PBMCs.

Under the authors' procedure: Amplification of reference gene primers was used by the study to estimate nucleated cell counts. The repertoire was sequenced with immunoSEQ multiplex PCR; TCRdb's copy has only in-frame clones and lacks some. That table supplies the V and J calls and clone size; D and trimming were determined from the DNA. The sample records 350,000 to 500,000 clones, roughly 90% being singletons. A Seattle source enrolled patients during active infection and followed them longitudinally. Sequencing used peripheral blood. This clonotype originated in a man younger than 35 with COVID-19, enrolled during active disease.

DNA of the CDR3: TGCGCCAGCAGCAGGGGACAGGGCACCTATAATTCACCCCTCCACTTT. Translation gives CASSRGQGTYNSPLHF. V gene TRBV5-1 combines with J gene TRBJ1-6, with TRBD1 matching over 9 bases. V was pared by 4 bases and J by 2 bases, with 4 bases of the junction left unmatched. The CDR3 loop spans 16 amino acids. Germline CDR1 reads SGHRS; CDR2 reads YFSETQ.